This TCR beta chain derives from a study of regulatory T cells in long-lasting Graves disease. Study summary: Antithyroid drug intake by newly diagnosed Graves' patients had lasted under 3 months.

Time point specified: newly diagnosed GD, antithyroid drugs for less than 3 months. RNA extracted from PBMCs served as the sequencing template. This clonotype was picked up many times. The target antigen is unknown. Arm-PCR of CDR3 regions and iRepertoire HTBI primers were the basis on which TCR beta libraries were built. Each CDR3 protein is one row after TCRdb ran MiXCR on the multiplex PCR reads. This sample yields about 430,000 distinct CDR3 sequences, of which approximately 16% are seen a single time; about 7.6% belongs to the top ten. The V gene's germline CDR1 is MNHNS and CDR2 SASEGT. V trimming: 8 bases; J trimming: 5 bases; junction bases outside the gene matches: 3. CDR3 length equals 13 residues. Overall study results and limits: Study of thyroid tissue was not done, with only peripheral blood studied.

These records were also assigned to another study, of T cells in Graves' hyperthyroidism and ophthalmopathy.

This receptor was obtained from a woman aged 40 to 50 with Graves disease. The chain combines TRBV6-1 with TRBJ1-6, with TRBD1 matching 7 bases. The sample was peripheral blood mononuclear cells (PBMCs), taken at new diagnosis, from a patient treated with antithyroid drugs. This CDR3 is CASGDRNNSPLHF. DNA for the CDR3: TGTGCCAGCGGGGACAGAAATAATTCACCCCTCCACTTT.